A single sample gave rise to the 20 T cell receptor beta chains below, sequenced in a study of T cells in Graves' hyperthyroidism and ophthalmopathy. TCR beta CDR3 region amplification was performed from RNA transcripts. First-round RT-PCR of the TCR CDR3 relied on the HTBI primer set. Via MiXCR, TCRdb re-called the multiplex PCR reads, giving one row per CDR3 protein. The data hold about 570,000 distinct CDR3 sequences, with about 15% observed a single time. Material: blood. The receptor set was obtained from a woman aged 40 to 50 with Graves' hyperthyroidism.

The chain combines TRBV27 with TRBJ1-5; D perhaps matches TRBD1 (6 bases). CDR3 length equals 18 residues. The V and J ends lost 0 bases and 1 base respectively, with 16 bases between them. Germline V gives CDR1 MNHEY, CDR2 SMNVEV (reference sequence). The CDR3 DNA reads as TGTGCCAGCAGTTTATCGAATACCGGGGGCGCCAGCAATCAGCCCCAGCATTTT. Translation: CASSLSNTGGASNQPQHF.

This clonotype occurred many times. The chain couples TRBV28 to TRBJ2-7; tentative D call: TRBD1 (5 bases). Trimming took 3 bases from V and 3 from J, leaving 18 bases between them. Germline V gene sequence: CDR1 MDHEN, CDR2 SYDVKM. This CDR3 contains 16 residues. The CDR3 DNA reads as TGTGCCAGCAGTTTTTCGACAGTAAAGGCCCTCTACGAGCAGTACTTC. The encoded protein is CASSFSTVKALYEQYF.

This clonotype has a handful of counts. A much larger clone lies a single base off, so this may be a read error. The chain uses TRBV29-1 and TRBJ2-7; TRBD2 matches at 10 bases. The CDR3 runs 13 residues. Germline V gives CDR1 SQVTM, CDR2 ANQGSEA. V lost 2 bases to trimming and J lost 3 bases; unmatched junction nucleotides: 1. CDR3 coding DNA: TGCAGCGTTGAACTAGCGGGAGTCTACGAGCAGTACTTC. The encoded protein is CSVELAGVYEQYF.

This clonotype was seen only a few times. The genes are TRBV20-1 and TRBJ2-6; tentative D call: TRBD2 (5 bases). The germline CDR1 and CDR2 sequences are DFQATT and SNEGSKA (reference sequence). The CDR3 has 17 residues. V lost 5 bases and J 0 bases, leaving 17 bases between the germline ends. The CDR3 spells CSAADFLGNSGANVLTF. Here the CDR3 DNA reads TGCAGTGCTGCGGACTTCCTGGGTAACTCTGGGGCCAACGTCCTGACTTTC.

This clonotype was seen many times. This chain connects TRBV30 to TRBJ2-7; D might be TRBD2 (5 bases). Germline V gene sequence: CDR1 GTSNPN, CDR2 SVGIG (reference sequence). There are 15 residues in the CDR3. V was trimmed by 3 bases and J by 0 bases, leaving 15 bases between them. The chain's CDR3 is CAWRRVELVSYEQYF. The CDR3 DNA is TGTGCCTGGAGGAGGGTGGAACTCGTCTCCTACGAGCAGTACTTC.

The table lists this clonotype with many counts. The rearrangement uses TRBV6-1 and TRBJ2-1, with a weak D call TRBD2 (6 bases). The CDR3 has 15 residues. The ends were cut back, 1 base at V and 6 bases at J, with 13 bases in the middle. Looked up from germline, CDR1 is MNHNS and CDR2 is SASEGT. CDR3 in DNA: TGTGCCAGCAGTGAAGTTCTAGTGGGGGGCAATGAGCAGTTCTTC. This sequence encodes CASSEVLVGGNEQFF.

This clonotype was detected many times. The rearrangement uses TRBV30 and TRBJ1-5; 10 nucleotides align to TRBD1. Trimming at V came to 3 bases and at J to 6 bases, leaving 5 bases not matched to a gene. The CDR3 sequence is 14 residues long. Germline CDR1 and CDR2: GTSNPN and SVGIG (reference sequence). The CDR3 loop reads CAWSIGTGAQPQHF. Here the CDR3 DNA reads TGTGCCTGGAGCATTGGGACAGGGGCTCAGCCCCAGCATTTT.

V is TRBV6-1 and J is TRBJ1-2; TRBD1 might be the D (6 bases). Germline CDR1 reads MNHNS; CDR2 reads SASEGT. Trimming took off 4 bases at V and 4 bases at J, with 7 bases between the two ends. This CDR3 contains 12 residues. The CDR3 bases are TGTGCCAGCAGTGCGGACAGCTATGGCTACACCTTC. Residues: CASSADSYGYTF.

The chain carries TRBV14 and TRBJ2-2; TRBD1 aligns across 9 bases. V shed 2 bases, J shed 5 bases, and the junction held 3 bases outside the gene matches. CDR3 length: 15 residues. Germline V CDR1 and CDR2: SGHDN, FVKESK. CDR3 in DNA: TGTGCCAGCAGCCAAATACAGGGGGCAACCGGGGAGCTGTTTTTT. Translation gives CASSQIQGATGELFF.

This clonotype was detected once. The rearrangement joins TRBV5-1 to TRBJ2-5; 8 bases agree with TRBD2. CDR1 and CDR2 from the germline V gene are SGHRS and YFSETQ. CDR3 length equals 15 residues. Trimming at V came to 4 bases and at J to 4 bases, leaving 9 bases not matched to a gene. CDR3 nucleotides: TGCGCCAGCAGCCTCTCCACGGGAGGGTTAGAGACCCAGTACTTC. Translation gives CASSLSTGGLETQYF.

The sample holds many counts of this clonotype. This chain links TRBV28 with TRBJ2-2; TRBD1 aligns across 8 bases. The CDR3 runs 14 residues. From germline, CDR1 is MDHEN and CDR2 SYDVKM. Unmatched junction bases numbered 3, after V lost 4 bases and J lost 5 bases. CDR3 in DNA: TGTGCCAGCAGTTCGAACAGGGGGACCGGGGAGCTGTTTTTT. This codes for CASSSNRGTGELFF.

The sample holds many counts of this clonotype. The chain joins TRBV20-1 to TRBJ2-3; the match to TRBD2 covers 11 bases. CDR1 and CDR2 (germline): DFQATT, SNEGSKA (reference sequence). This CDR3 has 17 residues. J was trimmed by 3 bases and V by 3 bases; bases with no gene match: 11. For the CDR3, the DNA is TGCAGTGCTAGGGGTACCCTAGCGGGAGGAGTAACAGATACGCAGTATTTT. It is translated as CSARGTLAGGVTDTQYF.

This clonotype showed up many times. V usage is TRBV20-1 and J usage is TRBJ2-7; the match to TRBD2 covers 14 bases. J gave up 6 bases and V 5 bases, and 6 bases lay outside the gene matches. Germline V gives CDR1 DFQATT, CDR2 SNEGSKA (reference sequence). The CDR3 spans 14 residues. Written as DNA, the CDR3 is TGCAGTGCTCCGGGACTAGCGGGAGCTCTCGAGCAGTACTTC. It translates to CSAPGLAGALEQYF.

This clonotype was seen repeatedly, ten times or more. This chain uses TRBV7-2 with TRBJ2-5; TRBD2 matches 7 bases. The V segment lost 0 bases and the J segment 3 bases; nucleotides outside the gene matches: 7. CDR3 size: 16 residues. CDR1 is SGHTA and CDR2 is FQGNSA in the germline V gene. The CDR3 region has the DNA TGTGCCAGCAGCTTAGCGCCGGGGGGACGTAAAGAGACCCAGTACTTC. This sequence encodes CASSLAPGGRKETQYF.

Ten or more counts support this clonotype. The genes are TRBV19 and TRBJ2-5; D is undetermined. The germline V and J ends were trimmed by 5 bases and 3 bases, with 16 bases remaining between them. Germline V lookup: CDR1 LNHDA, CDR2 SQIVND (reference sequence). The CDR3 contains 15 residues. The CDR3 DNA is TGTGCCAGTAGTCCCCCCCGGCCCGAAGAAGAGACCCAGTACTTC. The encoded protein is CASSPPRPEEETQYF.

V gene TRBV5-1 combines with J gene TRBJ1-5; TRBD1 is a possible D gene (5 bases). V was clipped by 0 bases and J by 4 bases, with 11 bases between them. Germline CDR1 reads SGHRS; CDR2 reads YFSETQ. The CDR3 has 15 amino acids. CDR3 in amino acids: CASSLDGDPNQPQHF. CDR3 DNA sequence: TGCGCCAGCAGCTTGGACGGGGACCCTAATCAGCCCCAGCATTTT. The variable domain in full, completed from reference TRBV5-1 and TRBJ1-5, reads KAGVTQTPRYLIKTRGQQVTLSCSPISGHRSVSWYQQTPGQGLQFLFEYFSETQRNKGNFPGRFSGRQFSNSRSEMNVSTLELGDSALYLCASSLDGDPNQPQHFGDGTRLSIL.

This clonotype showed up many times. The chain employs TRBV6-5 and TRBJ2-2; 16 positions match TRBD2. The germline V gene has CDR1 MNHEY and CDR2 SVGAGI. The V segment lost 4 bases and the J segment 4 bases; nucleotides outside the gene matches: 12. This CDR3 is 20 amino acids long. The DNA for the CDR3 is TGTGCCAGCAGTTCCAACCCCGGGACTAGCGGGAGGGCGGGCACCGGGGAGCTGTTTTTT. Translation gives CASSSNPGTSGRAGTGELFF.

This clonotype has at least ten counts. This sequence joins TRBV20-1 and TRBJ2-3, with 9 nucleotides matching TRBD1. Germline V lookup: CDR1 DFQATT, CDR2 SNEGSKA (reference sequence). The J segment lost 1 base and the V segment lost 0 bases, leaving 8 bases of the junction unmatched. This CDR3 has 17 amino acids. CDR3 residues: CSARDPLGDRGTDTQYF. CDR3 nucleotide sequence: TGCAGTGCTAGAGATCCCTTGGGGGACAGGGGCACAGATACGCAGTATTTT.

This rearrangement joins TRBV11-2 to TRBJ1-2; TRBD1 aligns across 9 bases. This CDR3 region has 15 residues. Germline V gives CDR1 SGHAT, CDR2 FQNNGV. J lost 4 bases, V lost 5 bases, and 8 bases had no gene match. The CDR3 protein is CASSPKGQGTYGYTF. The DNA of the CDR3 is TGTGCCAGCAGCCCAAAGGGACAGGGAACCTATGGCTACACCTTC. Full variable domain (missing parts from reference TRBV11-2 and TRBJ1-2): EAGVAQSPRYKIIEKRQSVAFWCNPISGHATLYWYQQILGQGPKLLIQFQNNGVVDDSQLPKDRFSAERLKGVDSTLKIQPAKLEDSAVYLCASSPKGQGTYGYTFGSGTRLTVV.

This clonotype occurred many times. The chain recombines TRBV16 with TRBJ1-1; D gene uncertain. CDR3 length equals 13 residues. CDR1 is KGHSY, CDR2 FQNENV, per germline. V lost 8 bases and J 6 bases, leaving 16 bases between the germline ends. CDR3 sequence: CASVPQRRSEAFF. The CDR3 DNA sequence: TGTGCCAGCGTTCCACAGAGGAGGTCTGAAGCTTTCTTT.